The clone carrying this TCR beta chain came up many times. What it binds is not known. This record belongs to a study of T-cell reconstitution after alpha-beta-depleted transplantation in children. V was shortened by 4 bases and J by 5 bases, with 15 bases between the two germline ends. Germline lookup yields CDR1 SGHVS and CDR2 FQNEAQ. There are 14 residues in the CDR3. Overall study results and limits: At day 60, the high TCRbeta diversity found in some patients originated from recipient T cells and thymic progenitors that had survived. As was reported, about two months after transplant, alpha-beta T cells came from several hundred expanded graft clones.

Unique molecular identifiers were incorporated during preparation of the TCRbeta library. MiXCR, run by TCRdb on the PCR reads, gives a single entry per CDR3 protein. The sample lists around 670,000 distinct CDR3 sequences, under 15% occurring once. Sequenced here: PBMCs, sampled before TCRalphabeta/CD19-depleted stem cell transplant. The chain combines TRBV7-8 with TRBJ2-7; maybe TRBD1 (6 bases). The TCR was taken from a girl aged 2-15 years with congenital amegakaryocytic thrombocytopenia, due to receive a stem cell transplant. CDR3 nucleotides: TGTGCCAGCAGCTCGACAACAGGGACGGACGAGCAGTACTTC. Its protein is CASSSTTGTDEQYF.